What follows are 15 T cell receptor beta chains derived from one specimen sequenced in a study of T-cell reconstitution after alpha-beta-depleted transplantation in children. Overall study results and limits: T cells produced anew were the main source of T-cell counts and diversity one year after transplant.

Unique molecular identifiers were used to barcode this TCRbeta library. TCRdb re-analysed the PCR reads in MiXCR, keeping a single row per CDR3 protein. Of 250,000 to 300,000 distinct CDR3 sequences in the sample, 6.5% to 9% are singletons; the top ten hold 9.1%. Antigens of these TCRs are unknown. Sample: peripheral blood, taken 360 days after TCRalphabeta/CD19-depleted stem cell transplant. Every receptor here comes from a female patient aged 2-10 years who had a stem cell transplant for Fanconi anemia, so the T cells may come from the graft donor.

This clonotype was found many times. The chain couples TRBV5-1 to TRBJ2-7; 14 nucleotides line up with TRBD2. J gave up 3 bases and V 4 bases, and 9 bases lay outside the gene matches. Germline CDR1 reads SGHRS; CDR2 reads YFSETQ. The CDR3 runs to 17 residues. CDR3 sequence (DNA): TGCGCCAGCAGCGGTACTGGACTAGCGGGAGGCTTCTACGAGCAGTACTTC. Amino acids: CASSGTGLAGGFYEQYF. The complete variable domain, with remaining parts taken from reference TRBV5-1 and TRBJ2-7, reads KAGVTQTPRYLIKTRGQQVTLSCSPISGHRSVSWYQQTPGQGLQFLFEYFSETQRNKGNFPGRFSGRQFSNSRSEMNVSTLELGDSALYLCASSGTGLAGGFYEQYFGPGTRLTVT.

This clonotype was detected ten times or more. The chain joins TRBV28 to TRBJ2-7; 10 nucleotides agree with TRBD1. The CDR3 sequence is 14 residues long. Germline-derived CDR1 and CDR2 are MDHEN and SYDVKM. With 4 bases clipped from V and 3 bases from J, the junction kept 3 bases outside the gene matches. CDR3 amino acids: CASSSGTGVYEQYF. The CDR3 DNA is TGTGCCAGCAGTTCTGGGACAGGGGTCTACGAGCAGTACTTC. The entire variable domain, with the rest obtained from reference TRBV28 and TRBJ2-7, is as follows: DVKVTQSSRYLVKRTGEKVFLECVQDMDHENMFWYRQDPGLGLRLIYFSYDVKMKEKGDIPEGYSVSREKKERFSLILESASTNQTSMYLCASSSGTGVYEQYFGPGTRLTVT.

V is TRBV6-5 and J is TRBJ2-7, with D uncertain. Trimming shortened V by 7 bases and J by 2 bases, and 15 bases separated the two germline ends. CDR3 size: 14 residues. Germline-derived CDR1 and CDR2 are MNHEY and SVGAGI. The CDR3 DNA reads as TGTGCCAGCAATTTCATTGGCAGGCCCTACGAGCAGTACTTC. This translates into CASNFIGRPYEQYF.

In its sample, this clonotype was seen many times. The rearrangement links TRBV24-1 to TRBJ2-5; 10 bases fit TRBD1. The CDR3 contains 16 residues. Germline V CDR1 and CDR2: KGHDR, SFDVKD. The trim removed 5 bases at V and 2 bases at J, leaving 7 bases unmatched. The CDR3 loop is CATSAPGQGRQETQYF. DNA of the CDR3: TGTGCCACCAGTGCCCCGGGACAGGGGCGACAAGAGACCCAGTACTTC.

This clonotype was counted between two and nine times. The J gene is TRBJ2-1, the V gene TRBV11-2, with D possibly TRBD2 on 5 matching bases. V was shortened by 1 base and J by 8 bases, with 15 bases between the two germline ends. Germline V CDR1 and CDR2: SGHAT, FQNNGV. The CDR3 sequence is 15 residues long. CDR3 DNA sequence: TGTGCCAGCAGCTTAGCCCGGAGGAGCCGGGATGAGCAGTTCTTC. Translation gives CASSLARRSRDEQFF.

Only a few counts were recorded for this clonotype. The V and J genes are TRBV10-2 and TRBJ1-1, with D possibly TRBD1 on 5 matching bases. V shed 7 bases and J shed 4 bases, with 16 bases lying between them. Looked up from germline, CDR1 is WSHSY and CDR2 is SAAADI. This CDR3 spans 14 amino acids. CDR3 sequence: CASINLPGTTEAFF. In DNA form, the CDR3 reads TGCGCCAGCATAAACCTACCCGGGACCACTGAAGCTTTCTTT.

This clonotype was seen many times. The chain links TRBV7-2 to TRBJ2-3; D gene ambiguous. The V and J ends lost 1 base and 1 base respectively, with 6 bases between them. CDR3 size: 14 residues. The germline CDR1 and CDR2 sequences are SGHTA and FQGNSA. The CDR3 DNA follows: TGTGCCAGCAGCTTAGTATGGGGCACAGATACGCAGTATTTT. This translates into CASSLVWGTDTQYF.

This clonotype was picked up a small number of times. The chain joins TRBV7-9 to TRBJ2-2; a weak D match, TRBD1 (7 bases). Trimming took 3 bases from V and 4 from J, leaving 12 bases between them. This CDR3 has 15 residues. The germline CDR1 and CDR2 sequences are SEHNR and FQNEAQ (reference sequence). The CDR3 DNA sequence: TGTGCCAGCAGCTTGGAGGGGGCGGTCACCGGGGAGCTGTTTTTT. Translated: CASSLEGAVTGELFF. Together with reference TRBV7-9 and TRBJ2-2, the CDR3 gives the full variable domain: DTGVSQNPRHKITKRGQNVTFRCDPISEHNRLYWYRQTLGQGPEFLTYFQNEAQLEKSRLLSDRFSAERPKGSFSTLEIQRTEQGDSAMYLCASSLEGAVTGELFFGEGSRLTVL.

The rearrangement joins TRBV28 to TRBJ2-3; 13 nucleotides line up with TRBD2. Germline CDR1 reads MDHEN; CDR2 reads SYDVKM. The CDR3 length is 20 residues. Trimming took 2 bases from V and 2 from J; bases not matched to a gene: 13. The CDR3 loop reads CASSLGYGTSGGGFTDTQYF. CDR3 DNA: TGTGCCAGCAGTTTAGGATATGGAACTAGCGGGGGGGGTTTCACAGATACGCAGTATTTT.

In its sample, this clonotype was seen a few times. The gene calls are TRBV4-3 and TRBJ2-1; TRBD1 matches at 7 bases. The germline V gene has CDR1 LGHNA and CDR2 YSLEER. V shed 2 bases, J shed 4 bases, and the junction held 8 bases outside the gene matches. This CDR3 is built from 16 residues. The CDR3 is CASSQQPRDRYNEQFF. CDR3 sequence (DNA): TGCGCCAGCAGCCAACAGCCACGGGACAGATACAATGAGCAGTTCTTC.

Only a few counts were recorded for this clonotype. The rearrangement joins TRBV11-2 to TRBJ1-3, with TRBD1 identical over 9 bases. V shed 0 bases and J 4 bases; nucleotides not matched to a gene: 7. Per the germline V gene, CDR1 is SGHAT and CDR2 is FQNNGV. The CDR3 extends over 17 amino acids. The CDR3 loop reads CASSLEDRGFPGNTIYF. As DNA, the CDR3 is TGTGCCAGCAGCTTAGAGGACAGGGGTTTTCCCGGAAACACCATATATTTT.

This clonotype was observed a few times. CDR3 sequence (DNA): TGTGCCAGCAGCGTAGTTAGCGGGACTGAACACGCTGAAGCTTTCTTT. This sequence encodes CASSVVSGTEHAEAFF. The chain employs TRBV9 and TRBJ1-1; D may be TRBD1 (5 bases). The CDR3 runs 16 residues. Germline V gene sequence: CDR1 SGDLS, CDR2 YYNGEE. V was cut by 0 bases and J by 6 bases, with 18 bases left in between.

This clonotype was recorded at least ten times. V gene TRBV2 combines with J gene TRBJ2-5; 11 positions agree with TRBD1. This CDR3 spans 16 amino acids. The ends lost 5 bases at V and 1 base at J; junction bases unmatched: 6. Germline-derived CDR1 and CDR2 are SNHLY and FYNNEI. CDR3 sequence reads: CASSSRDRGSQETQYF. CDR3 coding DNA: TGTGCCAGCAGTTCCCGGGACAGGGGGTCCCAAGAGACCCAGTACTTC.

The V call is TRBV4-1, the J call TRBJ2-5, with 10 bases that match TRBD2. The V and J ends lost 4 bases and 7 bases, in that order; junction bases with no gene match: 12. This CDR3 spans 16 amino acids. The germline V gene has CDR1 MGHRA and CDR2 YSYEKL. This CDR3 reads CASSPGLAKRLGTQYF. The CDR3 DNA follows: TGCGCCAGCAGCCCGGGACTAGCGAAGCGATTAGGGACCCAGTACTTC.

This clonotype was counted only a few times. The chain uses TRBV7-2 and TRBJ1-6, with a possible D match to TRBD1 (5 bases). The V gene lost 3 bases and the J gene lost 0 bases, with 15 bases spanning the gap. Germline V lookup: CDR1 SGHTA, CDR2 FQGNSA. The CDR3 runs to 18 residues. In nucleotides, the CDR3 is TGTGCCAGCAGCTTTAGCGCAGGGCCCAGCTCCTATAATTCACCCCTCCACTTT. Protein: CASSFSAGPSSYNSPLHF.